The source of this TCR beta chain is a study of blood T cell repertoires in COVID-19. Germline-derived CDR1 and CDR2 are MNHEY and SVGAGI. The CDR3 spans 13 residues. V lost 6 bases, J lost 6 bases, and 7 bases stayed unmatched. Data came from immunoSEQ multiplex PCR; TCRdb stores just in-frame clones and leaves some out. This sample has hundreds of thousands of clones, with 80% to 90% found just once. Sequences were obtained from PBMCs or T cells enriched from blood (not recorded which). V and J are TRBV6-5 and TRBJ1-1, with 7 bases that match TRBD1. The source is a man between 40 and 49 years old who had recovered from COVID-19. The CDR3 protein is CASSDRAGPEAFF. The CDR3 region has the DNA TGTGCCAGCAGCGACAGGGCCGGGCCTGAAGCTTTCTTT.